Sequencing of this T cell receptor (beta chain) was carried out in a study of blood T cell repertoires in COVID-19. Study summary: COVID-19 samples, acute and convalescent, were from the United States, Italy and Spain. The analysed material was cDNA or gDNA that came from T cells, B-cell-depleted T cells, or PBMCs.

Original handling: Reference gene primer amplification gave nucleated cell count estimates. Assay used: immunoSEQ multiplex PCR; TCRdb lists only in-frame clones, some missing. V and J calls and clone size are as listed in that table; D and trimming were resolved from the DNA. In the table there are about 88,000 clones, over 90% of which are singletons. V shed 4 bases and J shed 6 bases, with 19 bases lying between them. The germline gives CDR1 SGHRS, CDR2 YFSETQ. The length of the CDR3 is 16 residues. This clone has a handful of counts. The sequence came from a man aged 55 to 70 with acute or convalescent COVID-19. V gene TRBV5-1 combines with J gene TRBJ2-2; weak D call: TRBD2 (6 bases). Sequencing input: peripheral blood. The CDR3 region is CASSPRGGTESGELFF. CDR3 bases: TGCGCCAGCAGCCCCCGAGGCGGGACTGAATCCGGGGAGCTGTTTTTT.